This T cell receptor (beta chain) is from a study of T cell repertoires in aging, cancer and after chemotherapy. Overall study: Six age groups, ranging from 30 or younger to 70 or older, included the donors.

Amplification of TCR beta used genomic DNA extracted from peripheral blood. A mixed TRB-A/B primer pool amplified rearranged TRB by multiplex touch-down PCR. TCRdb ran MiXCR on the multiplex PCR reads and lists one entry per CDR3 protein. The sample yields 10,000 to 15,000 distinct CDR3 sequences, roughly 35% seen once. This CDR3 is 14 amino acids long. V lost 7 bases to trimming and J lost 6 bases, with 21 bases between them. In germline, CDR1 is SQVTM, CDR2 ANQGSEA. By share, this clonotype counts as medium-sized (0.01 to 0.1%). This chain joins TRBV29-1 and TRBJ1-2; possible D gene TRBD1, 6 bases. Sequencing was done on a sample of blood. This receptor was taken from a human donor in good health. The donor label of this sample is uncertain. For the CDR3, the DNA is TGCAGCGCCGATACCGGGAAGGGGGGGCATGGCTACACCTTC. The encoded protein is CSADTGKGGHGYTF.